What follows are 17 T cell receptor beta chains derived from one specimen sequenced in a study of CD8+CD57+ T cells in acquired aplastic anemia. Genomic DNA constituted the template upon which TCR beta VDJ and CDR3 profiling was performed. TCRdb re-analysed the reads in MiXCR, keeping a single row per CDR3 protein. The repertoire holds approximately 300,000 distinct CDR3 sequences, with under 65% as singletons. By flow cytometry, patients selected for sequencing had shown an expansion of CD8+CD57+ cells. Sequenced input: sorted CD4+, CD8+, or CD8+CD57+ T cells (not recorded which) from PBMCs. These TCRs come from a human donor with aplastic anemia.

Points on this clonotype: Sequence at one end of the junction differs from germline and may be a read error. The chain combines TRBV29-1 with TRBJ1-1; 8 bases are a match to TRBD1. The CDR3 spans 11 residues. CDR1 SQVTM and CDR2 ANQGSEA come from the germline V gene. The chain's CDR3 is CSVVHRGAASF. The CDR3 DNA sequence: TGCAGCGTTGTTCACAGGGGGGCAGCTTCCTTT.

This clonotype was observed once. The genes are TRBV7-3 and TRBJ2-2; a weak D match, TRBD1 (5 bases). The CDR3 consists of 17 residues. The V end lost 6 bases, the J end lost 5 bases, and 22 bases lay between the germline ends. Germline V CDR1 and CDR2: SGHTA, FQGTGA. The CDR3 DNA follows: TGTGCCAGCAGTCCTACATGGCCCCAGGGAAGTACCGGGGAGCTGTTTTTT. This encodes CASSPTWPQGSTGELFF.

In its sample, this clonotype was seen many times. The rearrangement links TRBV5-1 to TRBJ1-4, with D possibly matching TRBD1 (5 bases). CDR1 and CDR2 from the germline V gene are SGHRS and YFSETQ. The CDR3 sequence is 18 residues long. V was trimmed by 0 bases and J by 0 bases, leaving 15 bases between them. The CDR3 DNA reads as TGCGCCAGCAGCTTGGTGGTGGCCGGGGGGACAACTAATGAAAAACTGTTTTTT. It translates to CASSLVVAGGTTNEKLFF.

V gene TRBV5-4 combines with J gene TRBJ1-2; 8 bases fit TRBD1. V shed 5 bases and J 7 bases; nucleotides not matched to a gene: 10. The CDR3 extends over 14 amino acids. Germline V gives CDR1 SGHNT, CDR2 YYREEE (reference sequence). The CDR3 DNA follows: TGTGCCAGCAGTTTATCCAGGGGGCTCCTTGGCTACACCTTC. Translating gives CASSLSRGLLGYTF.

This clonotype was counted only a few times. The chain has TRBV24-1 and TRBJ1-2; D might be TRBD1 (5 bases). Looked up from germline, CDR1 is KGHDR and CDR2 is SFDVKD. The CDR3 length is 14 residues. Between the trimmed V and J ends, which lost 7 bases and 3 bases, there was a span of 14 bases. The CDR3 DNA reads TGTGCCACCAGGACCGCGGGACCTCACTATGGCTACACCTTC. Translating gives CATRTAGPHYGYTF.

The table lists this clonotype with a few counts. The gene calls are TRBV25-1 and TRBJ2-1; the match to TRBD1 covers 8 bases. Germline CDR1 MGHDK, CDR2 SYGVNS. The CDR3 extends over 16 amino acids. The J segment lost 2 bases and the V segment lost 5 bases, leaving 8 bases of the junction unmatched. CDR3 nucleotides: TGTGCCAGCAGTTACGGGACAGGAGTACCCTACAATGAGCAGTTCTTC. Its protein is CASSYGTGVPYNEQFF.

V is TRBV19 and J is TRBJ1-6; D ambiguous. V dropped 11 bases and J dropped 5 bases, with 13 bases sitting between them. Germline loops: CDR1 LNHDA, CDR2 SQIVND (reference sequence). The CDR3 has 13 residues. The CDR3 reads CAASTLDNSPLHF. CDR3 sequence (DNA): TGTGCCGCGTCGACCTTAGATAATTCACCCCTCCACTTT.

On this clonotype: One end of the junction varies from germline; a read error may be responsible. The CDR3 here is CASSSGGRMNNSPLHF. The CDR3 nucleotides read TGTGCCAGCAGCTCGGGGGGACGTATGAATAATTCACCCCTCCACTTT. The chain couples TRBV5-1 to TRBJ1-6; D possibly corresponds to TRBD1 (5 bases). Germline assignment: CDR1 SGHRS and CDR2 YFSETQ. This CDR3 is 16 amino acids long.

This sequence joins TRBV5-1 and TRBJ1-1, with D possibly matching TRBD1 (5 bases). The germline V and J ends were trimmed by 4 bases and 0 bases, with 19 bases remaining between them. The CDR3 spans 17 residues. CDR1 and CDR2 from the germline V gene are SGHRS and YFSETQ. The CDR3 region is CASSPRSGGTLNTEAFF. CDR3 nucleotide sequence: TGCGCCAGCAGCCCCCGCTCGGGAGGGACCCTGAACACTGAAGCTTTCTTT.

J is TRBJ1-6 and V is TRBV9; 7 bases align to TRBD1. Germline V gene data show CDR1 as SGDLS and CDR2 as YYNGEE. V shed 5 bases, J shed 7 bases, and the junction held 6 bases outside the gene matches. There are 14 residues in the CDR3. CDR3 sequence: CASSEWDSNSPLHF. The CDR3 nucleotides read TGTGCCAGCAGTGAATGGGACAGCAATTCACCCCTCCACTTT.

The chain carries TRBV7-6 and TRBJ1-2; 7 bases align to TRBD1. Germline CDR1 reads SGHVS; CDR2 reads FNYEAQ. CDR3 length: 14 amino acids. J lost 5 bases, V lost 5 bases, and 8 bases had no gene match. DNA for the CDR3: TGTGCCAGCAGCCTAATGGGGACAGAGTATGGCTACACCTTC. Translated: CASSLMGTEYGYTF.

This chain joins TRBV24-1 and TRBJ2-1, with 7 bases identical to TRBD1. The CDR3 has 15 amino acids. Losses at the gene ends were 4 bases for V and 3 bases for J; bases not matched to a gene: 5. The germline gives CDR1 KGHDR, CDR2 SFDVKD. The CDR3 DNA is TGTGCCACCAGTGACCTCCAGGGGGACTACAATGAGCAGTTCTTC. This translates into CATSDLQGDYNEQFF.

A few counts support this clonotype. V gene TRBV3-1 combines with J gene TRBJ2-4; D call uncertain. The CDR3 has 15 residues. Deletions cut 0 bases from V and 6 bases from J, with 12 bases between. CDR1 is LGHDT and CDR2 is YNNKEL in the germline V gene (reference sequence). As DNA, the CDR3 is TGTGCCAGCAGCCAAGATCTTTCCCTTTTAAACATTCAGTACTTC. It yields the protein CASSQDLSLLNIQYF.

In this sample, this clonotype turned up a few times. It may be a read error: a sequence one base away is much more abundant. Since the CDR3 does not end with the conserved phenylalanine or tryptophan, this likely comes from a read error. V and J are TRBV19 and TRBJ1-2; D remains ambiguous. Germline V gene lookup returns CDR1 LNHDA and CDR2 SQIVND (reference sequence). The V and J ends lost 6 bases and 6 bases respectively, with 14 bases between them. The CDR3 is 13 amino acids. The CDR3 is CASSGELLHGYTL. The CDR3 DNA reads TGTGCCAGTAGCGGGGAACTCTTACATGGCTACACCCTC.

CDR3 sequence (DNA): TGTGCCATCAGTGAGTCAGAGCAGCAGGTCCACGAGCAGTACTTC. It translates to CAISESEQQVHEQYF. The rearrangement links TRBV10-3 to TRBJ2-7, with no clear D. CDR1 is ENHRY, CDR2 SYGVKD, per germline. This CDR3 comprises 15 residues. Trimming removed 0 bases from V and 5 bases from J, with 14 bases in between.

The chain uses TRBV5-1 and TRBJ2-3; D is unresolved. This CDR3 is built from 13 residues. CDR1 and CDR2 from the germline V gene are SGHRS and YFSETQ. Deletions cut 1 base from V and 6 bases from J, with 9 bases between. CDR3 amino acids: CASSLSRADTQYF. The CDR3, as DNA: TGCGCCAGCAGCTTGTCGAGAGCCGATACGCAGTATTTT.

With respect to this clonotype: Lacking the conserved final phenylalanine or tryptophan, this CDR3 likely reflects a read error. No DNA is shown, since the ends of the CDR3 on it are uncertain; the CDR3 is the one TCRdb lists. This chain's CDR3 is CASSEPWTSG. The rearrangement uses TRBV2 and TRBJ1-1. Both ends counted, the CDR3 spans 10 residues. In germline, CDR1 is SNHLY, CDR2 FYNNEI.